This record looks at one T cell receptor beta chain sequence and its context. The sample belongs to a study of T-cell reconstitution after alpha-beta-depleted transplantation in children. V was trimmed by 4 bases and J by 0 bases, leaving 16 bases between them. The CDR3 has 17 amino acids. Germline CDR1 is MGHRA and CDR2 is YSYEKL. Unique molecular identifiers were built into the TCRbeta library. Each CDR3 protein gets one entry after TCRdb re-called the PCR reads with MiXCR. The data hold hundreds of thousands of distinct CDR3 sequences, with about 17% observed a single time. The source is a boy under two years old who had a stem cell transplant for Wiskott-Aldrich syndrome, so the T cells may come from the graft donor. This sequence joins TRBV4-1 and TRBJ2-1, with D possibly TRBD1 on 6 matching bases. The material was PBMCs, mostly from graft donor cells, obtained 360 days after TCRalphabeta/CD19-depleted stem cell transplant. The CDR3 loop is CASSPDRGSSSYNEQFF. CDR3 bases: TGCGCCAGCAGCCCCGATAGGGGGAGTAGCTCCTACAATGAGCAGTTCTTC.